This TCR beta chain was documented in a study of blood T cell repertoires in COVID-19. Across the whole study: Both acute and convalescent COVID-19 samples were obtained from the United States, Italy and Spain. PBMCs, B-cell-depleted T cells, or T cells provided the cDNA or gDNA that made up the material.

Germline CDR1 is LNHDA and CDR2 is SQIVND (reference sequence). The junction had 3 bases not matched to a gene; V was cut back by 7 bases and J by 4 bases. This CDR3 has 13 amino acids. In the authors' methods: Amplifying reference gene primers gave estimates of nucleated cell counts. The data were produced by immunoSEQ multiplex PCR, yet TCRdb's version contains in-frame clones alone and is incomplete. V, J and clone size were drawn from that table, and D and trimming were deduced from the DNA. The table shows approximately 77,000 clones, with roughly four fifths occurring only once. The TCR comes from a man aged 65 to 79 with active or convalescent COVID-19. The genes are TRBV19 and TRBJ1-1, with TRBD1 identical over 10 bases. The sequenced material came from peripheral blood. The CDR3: CASTRTGGTEAFF. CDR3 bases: TGTGCCAGTACCCGGACAGGGGGCACTGAAGCTTTCTTT.